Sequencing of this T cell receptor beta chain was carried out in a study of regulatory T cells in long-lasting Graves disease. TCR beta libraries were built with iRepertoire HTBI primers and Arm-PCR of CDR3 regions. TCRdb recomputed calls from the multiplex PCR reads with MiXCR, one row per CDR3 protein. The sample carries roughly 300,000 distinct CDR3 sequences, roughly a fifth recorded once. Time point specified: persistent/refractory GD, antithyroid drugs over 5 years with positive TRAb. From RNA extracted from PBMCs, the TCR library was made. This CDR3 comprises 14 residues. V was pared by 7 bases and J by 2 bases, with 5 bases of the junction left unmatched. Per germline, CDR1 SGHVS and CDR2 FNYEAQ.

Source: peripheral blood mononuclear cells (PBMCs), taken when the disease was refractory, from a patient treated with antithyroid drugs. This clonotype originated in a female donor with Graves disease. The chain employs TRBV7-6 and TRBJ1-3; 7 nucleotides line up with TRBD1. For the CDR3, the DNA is TGTGCCAGCACCCCCGACAGGGCTGGAAACACCATATATTTT. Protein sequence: CASTPDRAGNTIYF.